This TCR beta chain was recovered during a study of Ad26.COV2.S vaccination and SARS-CoV-2 variants. Points from the study as a whole: Non-spike TCR breadth did not differ much between vaccine and placebo recipients. Total T cell responses, in the TCR breadth and depth analyses, may have been underestimated.

TCRdb's copy holds only in-frame clones and misses some; the assay was immunoSEQ multiplex PCR. The repertoire has about 390,000 clones, 70% to 90% of them found once; the top ten carry roughly 3%. A word on this clone: The antigen is undetermined.

Documented treatment: roughly 18 received Ad26.COV2.S at low or high dose, single or two shots; a few received placebo; per-sample allocation not given. Sampling took place 63 days after the first vaccine or placebo injection. Whoever gave the sample was an adult aged 18-55 years in Boston. Vaccination employed an Ad26 vector expressing the Wuhan-strain SARS-CoV-2 spike. The origin of this receptor is a person between 18 and 65 years old who received the Ad26.COV2.S COVID-19 vaccine or a placebo. The sample here was peripheral blood, taken in a trial of Ad26.COV2.S vaccine versus placebo.

The CDR3 DNA reads TGTGCCACCAGTGAAGGGACAGGGGTAGGGGATACGCAGTATTTT. Translation gives CATSEGTGVGDTQYF. The chain combines TRBV24-1 with TRBJ2-3, with 10 bases matching TRBD1. This CDR3 spans 15 amino acids. Trimming removed 4 bases from V and 6 bases from J; junction bases left unmatched: 6. CDR1 and CDR2 (germline): KGHDR, SFDVKD.